This TCR beta chain was recorded in a study of T cell clonality in common variable immunodeficiency (dated by TCRdb to 2015 to 2017). What the authors observed across the whole study: Fewer deletions and N-nucleotide insertions were reportedly observed in CVID TCRbeta sequences, and highly modified clones with 13 or more V deletions were reportedly absent from CVID TCRbeta sequences. Even though DNA input was the same, control samples had an average of approximately 82,000 unique sequences each, compared with approximately 32,000 in CVID samples. According to the authors, finding the cause of the higher clonality in CVID would require sequencing the repertoires of T cell subpopulations. TCRbeta clonality was higher in CVID subjects than in healthy controls (t-test p = 0.018), and the increase was most characteristic of about a third of subjects. Fewer TCRbeta clones were shared among CVID subjects than among healthy controls (p < 0.0001). Differences among patients in the CVID cohort limited the correlations between repertoire features and clinical complications.

CVID was diagnosed by standard criteria: serum IgG, IgA and/or IgM reduced below normal range, plus specific antibody deficiency. There were about 45 subjects in the CVID group (approximately 30 male and 15 or so female), ranging in age from roughly 9 to 65 years, with a mean age of 40. Most CVID patients and most healthy controls were of Caucasian heritage. At the time of study participation, every CVID subject had been on replacement immunoglobulin therapy for at least one year. No CVID subject was ill or taking immunomodulatory or immunosuppressive medication when blood was collected. Heparinized peripheral whole blood samples of about 5 to 9 ml were collected from each donor. Genomic DNA from adults with common variable immune deficiency (CVID) and from healthy adult controls was the source for sequencing TCRbeta CDR3 repertoires. Diluted blood was density-centrifuged over Hypaque 1077 or Ficoll-Paque to isolate peripheral blood mononuclear cells. Genomic DNA was obtained from unsorted mononuclear cells using either Qiagen column purification or a centrifugation-based method.

This clone has only a few counts. The antigen it recognizes is unknown. The sequenced fragment ends 3 residues before the CDR3 boundary, so the rest is inferred from the germline J gene. CVID samples and control samples contributed equivalent amounts of genomic DNA as sequencing input. For every sample, a 60 bp segment covering the rearranged TCRbeta CDR3 region was amplified and then sequenced. The immunoSEQ assay, a bias-corrected multiplex PCR combined with high-throughput sequencing, was used to amplify TCRbeta. The study's own analysis went as follows. Each unique nucleotide sequence was treated as a clone and annotated with V, D and J genes, copy number and frequency. Sequences were labeled productive if in frame, and non-productive if out of frame or containing stop codons. As previously described, Shannon's entropy was used to calculate clonality. The predicted amino acid sequences of productive clones were used to derive the mean CDR3 Kyte-Doolittle hydropathy. Hierarchical clustering of scaled V gene usage was performed with the R hclust function using Manhattan distance and complete linkage. Sharing of clones by CDR3 amino acid sequence was evaluated by resampling 12 repertoires per group over 100 rounds. The repertoires were searched for around 75 published EBV-specific and roughly 240 published CMV-specific TCRbeta sequences. After a couple of CVID samples that produced fewer than 10,000 sequences were dropped from the analysis, around 40 CVID repertoires remained. TCRdb carries this immuneACCESS record with in-frame sequences only. Its versions omit some clonotypes, under half of them owing to an unresolved V gene in the studies checked, with the rest unexplained. The V and J calls and clone size are taken from that table; D and trimming were inferred from the DNA. This sample was tabulated with approximately 17,000 clones, among which there are no singletons. The ten biggest clones cover roughly 14% of the sample.

V is cut by 4 bases and J by 4 bases, and the space between the germline ends is 13 bases. There are 14 amino acids in the CDR3, from cysteine to phenylalanine inclusive. The DNA shown is the part of the CDR3 that was read: 33 bases, in frame from base 1. CDR1 and CDR2 (KGHSY, FQNENV) derive from the germline V gene. The clonotype was recovered from a human donor with common variable immunodeficiency. This sequence uses TRBV16 and TRBJ1-1; TRBD1 is a weak D gene call, 6 bases matching. Material for sequencing was peripheral blood mononuclear cells. Here the CDR3 is given as CASSLQGLVTEAFF. The DNA read from the CDR3 is TGTGCCAGCAGCCTCCAGGGGCTGGTCACTGAA.